The 4 T cell receptor beta chains listed next were all sequenced from one sample in a study of blood T cell repertoires in COVID-19. Data came from immunoSEQ multiplex PCR; TCRdb stores just in-frame clones and leaves some out. The data contain roughly 120,000 clones, approximately 87% of them singletons. Input material: peripheral blood. These receptors originate from a man aged 25-45 years with acute or convalescent COVID-19.

V and J are TRBV5-1 and TRBJ1-5; D gene uncertain. Germline loops: CDR1 SGHRS, CDR2 YFSETQ. This CDR3 region has 15 residues. V lost 4 bases and J 0 bases, leaving 11 bases between the germline ends. This CDR3 reads CASSPVPNSNQPQHF. For the CDR3, the DNA is TGCGCCAGCAGCCCGGTACCGAATAGCAATCAGCCCCAGCATTTT.

This clone was counted a few times. V and J are TRBV5-5 and TRBJ2-6, with a tentative D call TRBD2 (5 bases). This CDR3 has 16 residues. Per the germline V gene, CDR1 is SGHKS and CDR2 is YYEKEE (reference sequence). With 2 bases removed from V and 4 bases from J, the gap between germline ends came to 13 bases. The CDR3 DNA is TGTGCCAGCAGCTTTTTAGATGAGGGAGGGGCCAACGTCCTGACTTTC. Protein: CASSFLDEGGANVLTF.

This chain joins TRBV7-6 and TRBJ2-5; D may be TRBD2 (5 bases). Trimming removed 4 bases at V and 2 bases at J, with 17 bases between. Germline assignment: CDR1 SGHVS and CDR2 FNYEAQ. This CDR3 contains 16 residues. The CDR3 region has the DNA TGTGCCAGCAGCTCTAGAGTACTAGTTAAACAAGAGACCCAGTACTTC. This encodes CASSSRVLVKQETQYF.

The chain carries TRBV7-9 and TRBJ1-6; TRBD1 matches at 7 bases. Looked up from germline, CDR1 is SEHNR and CDR2 is FQNEAQ (reference sequence). The CDR3 is made up of 14 amino acids. With V trimmed by 4 bases and J by 6 bases, 3 bases remained unmatched. In DNA form, the CDR3 reads TGTGCCAGCAGCTCCGGGACAGCTAATTCACCCCTCCACTTT. It encodes CASSSGTANSPLHF.